By frequency in the sample, the clone carrying this T cell receptor beta chain is medium-sized. Its specificity is unknown. Every patient underwent thyroid surgery untreated. MiXCR was used by TCRdb to re-call the PCR reads. The sample has approximately 34,000 clones; about a sixth are singletons. The CDR3 is 16 residues long. Trimming stripped 3 bases from V and 0 bases from J, with 9 bases between. Germline-derived CDR1 and CDR2 are MRHNA and SNTAGT. This sample stems from a study of metastatic and nonmetastatic thyroid tumors. Background on the study: Repertoires from malignant and benign thyroid patients were compared across blood and tumor or nodule tissue.

Notes on the study in general: In both blood and tumor samples, TCR beta diversity was reported significantly higher for malignant than benign nodules.

This sequence originates from a female donor with papillary thyroid cancer or a benign thyroid nodule (not recorded which). Some clones in this sample may be carry-over from other donors' samples. The sample comprised blood. This chain joins TRBV6-4 and TRBJ2-6, with unresolved D. The CDR3 DNA is TGTGCCAGCAGTGAACACACTCTCTCTGGGGCCAACGTCCTGACTTTC. Translation: CASSEHTLSGANVLTF.